The rows below give T cell receptor beta chains drawn from one sample of a study of a mutant IDH1 vaccine in newly diagnosed glioma. Sequencing used immunoSEQ multiplex PCR; TCRdb keeps in-frame clones, though not all of them. The table has tens of thousands of clones, about four fifths seen once. Sequenced material: PBMCs, taken from a glioma patient treated with radiotherapy, temozolomide or both. The receptors derive from a man aged 45-65 years with glioma. Each CDR3 is given with its conserved first and last residue. The D gene is left open where the match is weak. Part of the rows lack a size; the others show once, few, many or a class for expanded clones.

D,V,J,size,DNA,CDR3
TRBD1,TRBV7-9,TRBJ1-1,-,TGTGCCAGCAGCTTAAAGGGGACAGGGGGAGTGGTGAACACTGAAGCTTTCTTT,CASSLKGTGGVVNTEAFF
-,TRBV4-1,TRBJ1-1,-,TGCGCCAGCAGCCAACTCCTGGGTTTTGCCACTGAAGCTTTCTTT,CASSQLLGFATEAFF
TRBD1,TRBV14,TRBJ1-4,-,TGTGCCAGCAGCCTGGACAGGGGCGAAAAACTGTTTTTT,CASSLDRGEKLFF
-,TRBV6-5,TRBJ2-3,-,TGTGCCACCTCCCTTCACCATACGCAGTATTTT,CATSLHHTQYF
-,TRBV5-1,TRBJ1-1,-,TGCGCCAGCGGTCTTGGGGGGGGTTGGGACACTGAAGCTTTCTTT,CASGLGGGWDTEAFF
TRBD1,TRBV19,TRBJ2-1,-,TGTGCCACGAAGCTTCAGGGGGCGCCGGATGAGCAGTTCTTC,CATKLQGAPDEQFF
-,TRBV5-1,TRBJ2-5,-,TGCGCCAGCAGCCCCTCTGGGGGACGGGAGACCCAGTACTTC,CASSPSGGRETQYF
-,TRBV7-8,TRBJ1-5,-,TGTGCCAGCACTTGGGGGGGCAATCAGCCCCAGCATTTT,CASTWGGNQPQHF
TRBD1,TRBV5-1,TRBJ2-2,-,TGCGCCAGCACCCTACAGGGGGCGAACACCGGGGAGCTGTTTTTT,CASTLQGANTGELFF
-,TRBV4-1,TRBJ2-1,-,TGCGCCAGCAGCGATATACCGGGACGAAAGAAGGATGAGCAGTTCTTC,CASSDIPGRKKDEQFF
TRBD1,TRBV19,TRBJ2-1,-,TGTGCCAGCAACAGGGATGGAAGGACAGGGAGCTCCTACAATGAGCAGTTCTTC,CASNRDGRTGSSYNEQFF
-,TRBV5-6,TRBJ1-2,-,TGTGCCAGCAGCCTTCCCCAGGGTAACTATGGCTACACCTTC,CASSLPQGNYGYTF
-,TRBV7-9,TRBJ2-1,-,TGTGCCAGCAACCCGGGGTTCGGGGGCAATGAGCAGTTCTTC,CASNPGFGGNEQFF
-,TRBV7-2,TRBJ2-3,-,TGTGCCAGCAACACGAGGGGGGGTTCTATGGGCACAGATACGCAGTATTTT,CASNTRGGSMGTDTQYF
TRBD1,TRBV12-5,TRBJ2-1,once,TGTGCTAGTGGTTCGGGACAGCAGATTAATGAGCAGTTCTTC,CASGSGQQINEQFF
-,TRBV19,TRBJ1-1,-,TGTGCCAGTAGCCACCAGGGCGCAAAGACTGAAGCTTTCTTT,CASSHQGAKTEAFF
TRBD1,TRBV19,TRBJ1-5,-,TGTGCCAGTAGTGCGGACAGGGATAGCAATCAGCCCCAGCATTTT,CASSADRDSNQPQHF
-,TRBV7-2,TRBJ2-5,-,TGTGCCAGCAGCTTAGCGCGGGGAACTCAAGAGACCCAGTACTTC,CASSLARGTQETQYF
-,TRBV9,TRBJ2-3,-,TGTGCCAGCAGCATTCAAACAGATACGCAGTATTTT,CASSIQTDTQYF
-,TRBV7-9,TRBJ1-1,few,TGTGCCAGCAGCCACGGACAGCCCGACACTGAAGCTTTCTTT,CASSHGQPDTEAFF
TRBD1,TRBV5-1,TRBJ2-7,-,TGCGCCAGCAGCTCGACAGGGACCCACGAGCAGTACTTC,CASSSTGTHEQYF
-,TRBV5-4,TRBJ1-1,few,TGTGCCAGCAGCCTTGGGATGGGGATCCGTGAAGCTTTCTTT,CASSLGMGIREAFF
TRBD1,TRBV19,TRBJ1-5,-,TGTGCCAGTAGTATAGCCGGACAGGGTGTTCAGCCCCAGCATTTT,CASSIAGQGVQPQHF
TRBD1,TRBV7-8,TRBJ2-2,-,TGTGCCAGCAGCTTTCCCGGGACAGGGGGCGCATCCGGGGAGCTGTTTTTT,CASSFPGTGGASGELFF
-,TRBV6-5,TRBJ1-2,-,TGTGCCAGCCAGAGGGGGGGCACCTATGGCTACACCTTC,CASQRGGTYGYTF
-,TRBV18,TRBJ1-4,-,TGTGCCAGCTCACGTAAGGGTGCCCTTAATGAAAAACTGTTTTTT,CASSRKGALNEKLFF
TRBD1,TRBV30,TRBJ2-7,-,TGTGCCTGGGGACCCGGGACAGTGGGGCTAGGGGAGCAGTACTTC,CAWGPGTVGLGEQYF
TRBD1,TRBV6-5,TRBJ2-7,few,TGTGCCAGCAGTTTCCAGGGGGCGATCTACGAGCAGTACTTC,CASSFQGAIYEQYF
-,TRBV11-2,TRBJ2-7,-,TGTGCCAGCAGCCCAACAGGGCTCGAGCAGTACTTC,CASSPTGLEQYF
-,TRBV19,TRBJ1-4,-,TGTGCCAGTAGTATCGGGGTCACTAATGAAAAACTGTTTTTT,CASSIGVTNEKLFF
-,TRBV30,TRBJ1-1,once,TGTGCCTGGAGTGTAGGGCGGGGGGGGACTGAAGCTTTCTTT,CAWSVGRGGTEAFF
-,TRBV2,TRBJ1-1,-,TGTGCCAGCAGTGAACAAAGGGCTAACACTGAAGCTTTCTTT,CASSEQRANTEAFF
-,TRBV7-3,TRBJ2-2,-,TGTGCCAGCAGCTTAGCGCGGGGGAACACCGGGGAGCTGTTTTTT,CASSLARGNTGELFF
-,TRBV7-2,TRBJ1-1,-,TGTGCCAGCAGCTTAGAGCCAGGGCTGAACACTGAAGCTTTCTTT,CASSLEPGLNTEAFF
-,TRBV2,TRBJ2-2,-,TGTGCCAGCAGTGAAACCGCGAACACCGGGGAGCTGTTTTTT,CASSETANTGELFF
TRBD2,TRBV5-1,TRBJ2-3,-,TGCGCCAGCAGCTTGGGTAGCGGGGGGGCTAGCACAGATACGCAGTATTTT,CASSLGSGGASTDTQYF
TRBD1,TRBV2,TRBJ1-1,medium-sized,TGTGCCAGCAGAGGACAGGGGAGGGACACTGAAGCTTTCTTT,CASRGQGRDTEAFF
TRBD1,TRBV7-9,TRBJ1-2,-,TGTGCCAGCAGCTTACAGGGGGCGGTAGGCTACACCTTC,CASSLQGAVGYTF
TRBD1,TRBV6-4,TRBJ1-1,-,TGTGCCAGCAGTGTCTCGGGACAGAGTTTTGAAGCTTTCTTT,CASSVSGQSFEAFF
-,TRBV28,TRBJ2-1,few,TGTGCCAGCAGTTTGGACACCCGGACAGACAACGACAATGAGCAGTTCTTC,CASSLDTRTDNDNEQFF
TRBD1,TRBV30,TRBJ1-2,-,TGTGCCTGGAGTGAGGGGGGACAGTTTGGCTACACCTTC,CAWSEGGQFGYTF
TRBD1,TRBV30,TRBJ1-2,-,TGTGCCTGGAGGGCGGGACAGTTAACCTATGGCTACACCTTC,CAWRAGQLTYGYTF
-,TRBV5-1,TRBJ1-3,medium-sized,TGCGCCAGCTCTGATACCGAAAACACCATATATTTT,CASSDTENTIYF
-,TRBV6-5,TRBJ1-1,-,TGTGCCAGCAGTTGGGGACGGCGAAACACTGAAGCTTTCTTT,CASSWGRRNTEAFF
TRBD2,TRBV9,TRBJ2-3,-,TGTGCCAGCAGCGTAGGGGGCGGGGGGGCCGGAACAGATACGCAGTATTTT,CASSVGGGGAGTDTQYF
-,TRBV9,TRBJ2-3,-,TGTGCCAGCAGCGTAGGGGGGGCAGATACGCAGTATTTT,CASSVGGADTQYF